The T cell receptor beta chain described here comes from a study of CD8+CD57+ T cells in acquired aplastic anemia. Background on the study: DNA from sorted CD4+ and CD8+ cells averaged 3.2 ug. Points from the study as a whole: It was found that some 31 CD8+ CDR3 sequences were shared between patients and controls. Patients and controls had CD8+ Simpson's diversity values that were not significantly distinct.

TCR beta VDJ and CDR3 were profiled, and genomic DNA was the template. TCRdb reprocessed the reads with MiXCR, giving one entry per CDR3 protein. The data hold 180,000 or so distinct CDR3 sequences, with 55% to 65% observed a single time. Patients who underwent sequencing had shown CD8+CD57+ cell expansion by flow cytometry. CDR3 length: 15 residues. The junction had 10 bases not matched to a gene; V was cut back by 5 bases and J by 8 bases. Germline-derived CDR1 and CDR2 are SEHNR and FQNEAQ (reference sequence). On this clonotype: Its cognate antigen is unknown.

The receptor comes from a human donor with aplastic anemia. This sequence joins TRBV7-9 and TRBJ1-5, with 9 positions matching TRBD1. The sample consisted of sorted CD4+, CD8+, or CD8+CD57+ T cells (not recorded which) from PBMCs. The CDR3: CASSAGTGFFEPQHF. CDR3 DNA: TGTGCCAGCAGCGCTGGGACAGGGTTTTTTGAGCCCCAGCATTTT.